These T cell receptor beta chains were read from a single sample in a study of Graves' ophthalmopathy and Graves' hyperthyroidism. TCRdb fed the multiplex PCR reads into MiXCR, producing one record per CDR3 protein. The table includes 200,000 to 250,000 distinct CDR3 sequences, 40% to 50% detected once. The sequenced material came from peripheral blood. These receptors came from an adult man with Graves' ophthalmopathy. CDR3s include the opening cysteine and the closing phenylalanine or tryptophan. D genes are given only for firm matches. Clone size is not always given. Where it is, it says once, few, many or a class for expanded clones.

abundance	v_gene	d_gene	j_gene	CDR3nt	CDR3aa
many	TRBV5-1	.	TRBJ1-1	TGCGCCAGCAGCTTGGGGCAGCCGAACACTGAAGCTTTCTTT	CASSLGQPNTEAFF
.	TRBV11-2	.	TRBJ1-1	TGTGCCAGCAGCTTAAATTGGGGCAGGGTAGAGTTCACTGAAGCTTTCTTT	CASSLNWGRVEFTEAFF
once	TRBV28	.	TRBJ1-5	TGTGCCGGATCTACAGGGAACGGGAGGCCCCAGCATTTT	CAGSTGNGRPQHF
many	TRBV25-1	TRBD1	TRBJ1-2	TGTGCCAGCAGTGCGGGACAGGGAAGAGGCTACACCTTC	CASSAGQGRGYTF
.	TRBV6-5	TRBD2	TRBJ2-2	TGTGCCAGCAGTTACGGGACTAGCGGGGGGAGCACCGGGGAGCTGTTTTTT	CASSYGTSGGSTGELFF
few	TRBV2	.	TRBJ2-5	TGTGCCAGCAGTGAGTCACTCACGGGGGCCCAAGAGACCCAGTACTTC	CASSESLTGAQETQYF
.	TRBV2	.	TRBJ1-5	TGTGCCAGCAGTCCGCCGAATCAGCCCCAGCATTTT	CASSPPNQPQHF
few	TRBV29-1	TRBD1	TRBJ1-1	TGCAGCGTCCAGGGGGCGAACACTGAAGCTTTCTTT	CSVQGANTEAFF
.	TRBV9	.	TRBJ1-1	TGTGCCAGCAGCCCTCCTGCGGGGAGAGGGAACACTGAAGCTTTCTTT	CASSPPAGRGNTEAFF
few	TRBV28	.	TRBJ1-2	TGTGCCAGCGGGGGAAGCTACACCTTC	CASGGSYTF
many	TRBV2	TRBD1	TRBJ1-4	TGTGCCAGCAGTCAAAAGGACAGGGGGGATGAAAAACTGTTTTTT	CASSQKDRGDEKLFF
few	TRBV12-3/TRBV12-4	TRBD1	TRBJ1-2	TGTGCCAGCAGTTCGACAGGGGATGGAGTCGGCTACACCTTC	CASSSTGDGVGYTF
.	TRBV19	.	TRBJ2-5	TGTGCCAGTAGTACTGGCCCCACCGGACAGCAAGAGACCCAGTACTTC	CASSTGPTGQQETQYF
.	TRBV5-5	TRBD2	TRBJ2-7	TGCGCCAGCAGCATTGAGGGAGGGGCGGCGTCCTACGAGCAGTACTTC	CASSIEGGAASYEQYF
few	TRBV10-3	TRBD2	TRBJ2-7	TGTGCCATCAGTGAGTCTATGATTGTAGGGACTAGCAGCTACTACGAGCAGTACTTC	CAISESMIVGTSSYYEQYF
.	TRBV9	TRBD1	TRBJ2-7	TGTGCCAGCAGTTTGACGACAGGGCCTAACGAGCAGTACTTC	CASSLTTGPNEQYF
.	TRBV28	.	TRBJ2-7	TGTGCCAGCAGTTTATTGGGATCCGAGCAGTACTTC	CASSLLGSEQYF
.	TRBV20-1	.	TRBJ2-7	TGCAGTGCTAGAGAGGGCGGAGGTGCCTACGAGCAGTACTTC	CSAREGGGAYEQYF
once	TRBV24-1	.	TRBJ2-6	TGTGCCACCAGTGATTTGAAGGAGGCATTCTCTGGGGCCAACGTCCTGACTTTC	CATSDLKEAFSGANVLTF
.	TRBV7-2	.	TRBJ1-5	TGTGCCAGCAGCTTGGGAGGGGTGGGACCCCAGCATTTT	CASSLGGVGPQHF
.	TRBV7-3	TRBD1	TRBJ1-2	TGTGCCAGCAGCGGAATCATCCGGGACAGCCTCTATGGCTACACCTTC	CASSGIIRDSLYGYTF
.	TRBV20-1	TRBD2	TRBJ2-5	TGCAGTGCTAGAGATCGGGGGGATTATTCTCGGACCCAGTACTTC	CSARDRGDYSRTQYF
.	TRBV18	TRBD2	TRBJ2-7	TGTGCCAGCTCACCAGAGGCGGGGGGCTCCTACGAGCAGTACTTC	CASSPEAGGSYEQYF
.	TRBV7-3	TRBD1	TRBJ2-7	TGCGCCAGCAGACCCGGGACAGGGGTCACCGGGGAGCAGTACTTC	CASRPGTGVTGEQYF
.	TRBV10-2	TRBD1	TRBJ1-1	TGCGCCAGCCGGGACAGGCTAATAATGAACACTGAAGCTTTCTTT	CASRDRLIMNTEAFF
.	TRBV7-3	.	TRBJ1-1	TGTGCCAGCAGCTTAAATAAAGAGAGCCTTGAAGCTTTCTTT	CASSLNKESLEAFF
.	TRBV20-1	.	TRBJ2-5	TGCAGTGCTAGAGATCCCAGGGGTCCACAAGAGACCCAGTACTTC	CSARDPRGPQETQYF
.	TRBV7-9	.	TRBJ2-7	TGTGCCAGCAGCTTGGGACACGACTACGAGCAGTACTTC	CASSLGHDYEQYF
many	TRBV29-1	.	TRBJ2-2	TGCAGCGTTAATGATTGGGAGAACACCGGGGAGCTGTTTTTT	CSVNDWENTGELFF
few	TRBV7-2	TRBD2	TRBJ2-2	TGTGCCAGCCCCCTAGGCGGACTAGCGGGGCCTACCGGGGAGCTGTTTTTT	CASPLGGLAGPTGELFF
.	TRBV11-2	.	TRBJ1-2	TGTGCCAGCAGTTCTCAAGCGGGGAACTATGGCTACACCTTC	CASSSQAGNYGYTF
.	TRBV2	.	TRBJ1-5	TGTGCCAGCAGTCCCGGGACCGAGTATCAGCCCCAGCATTTT	CASSPGTEYQPQHF
.	TRBV20-1	TRBD1	TRBJ2-2	TGCAGTGCCTTAGGGGCAGGGGGCGATCATCAGAGGGAGCTGTTTTTT	CSALGAGGDHQRELFF
.	TRBV14	TRBD1	TRBJ2-2	TGTGCCAGCAGCCCCTACGGACAGGGTAGCACCGGGGAGCTGTTTTTT	CASSPYGQGSTGELFF
.	TRBV20-1	.	TRBJ1-1	TGCAGTGCTAGAGGGGAGGGTTGGTTACGGGACACTGAAGCTTTCTTT	CSARGEGWLRDTEAFF
.	TRBV12-3/TRBV12-4	.	TRBJ1-3	TGTGCCAGCAGTGCCGGGACCTTCTCTGGAAACACCATATATTTT	CASSAGTFSGNTIYF
many	TRBV29-1	.	TRBJ1-1	TGCAGCGTTGTGGTAGAGGGGAGGAACACTGAAGCTTTCTTT	CSVVVEGRNTEAFF
.	TRBV4-1	.	TRBJ2-6	TGCGCCAGCAGTGAGATCGGCTCTGGGGCCAACGTCCTGACTTTC	CASSEIGSGANVLTF
.	TRBV7-3	TRBD1	TRBJ2-5	TGTGCCAGCACCTTTAGGGACAGAAGGGAGACCCAGTACTTC	CASTFRDRRETQYF
.	TRBV7-9	TRBD1	TRBJ1-3	TGTGCCAGCAGCCAAATGACAGGGAGCTCTGGAAACACCATATATTTT	CASSQMTGSSGNTIYF
once	TRBV12-3/TRBV12-4	.	TRBJ1-2	TGTGCCAGCAGTTTTAATCTTGGGGAACGGGGTGGCTACACCTTC	CASSFNLGERGGYTF
many	TRBV7-3	TRBD1	TRBJ1-2	TGTGCCAGCAGTCAGGGGGCGGGGTATGGCTACACCTTC	CASSQGAGYGYTF
.	TRBV2	.	TRBJ1-4	TGTGCCAGCAGACCTTCGGGCGGCCAGGAAAAACTGTTTTTT	CASRPSGGQEKLFF
.	TRBV10-3	.	TRBJ1-1	TGTGCCATCAGTGAGTCGGGGACCGGGGCGGGCGCTTTCTTT	CAISESGTGAGAFF
few	TRBV5-5	.	TRBJ1-2	TGTGCCAGCAGCTTGGACAGCATCTATGGCTACACCTTC	CASSLDSIYGYTF
.	TRBV13	.	TRBJ1-2	TGTGCCAGCAGCTCAGCGGGGGGCTACACCTTC	CASSSAGGYTF
few	TRBV6-4	.	TRBJ2-5	TGTGCCAGCAGTTACTCAGGCGGGGACCAAGAGACCCAGTACTTC	CASSYSGGDQETQYF
.	TRBV19	.	TRBJ2-6	TGTGCCAGTAGTGGCGGACGGAGCACCTCTGGGGCCAACGTCCTGACTTTC	CASSGGRSTSGANVLTF